Following are 16 T cell receptor beta chains from one sample sequenced in a study of shared clonotypes between healthy human individuals. Data came from immunoSEQ multiplex PCR; TCRdb stores just in-frame clones and leaves some out. The repertoire holds some 800,000 clones, around 92% seen once, with around 24% in the top ten. Naive CD8 cells, CD45RO-negative and positively selected for CCR7, excluded terminally differentiated effector memory CD45RA+ cells. The source material was naive CD8+ T cells sorted from blood. The receptors stem from a man aged 25-45 years in good health.

The CDR3 loop is CASSLHPLFGQGYEGPQHF. The DNA for the CDR3 is TGTGCCAGCAGCTTACATCCCCTCTTTGGACAGGGCTACGAAGGGCCCCAGCATTTT. This chain uses TRBV7-8 with TRBJ1-5; 8 nucleotides line up with TRBD1. The V segment lost 2 bases and the J segment 9 bases; nucleotides outside the gene matches: 21. The germline CDR1 and CDR2 sequences are SGHVS and FQNEAQ. The CDR3 runs 19 residues.

This chain connects TRBV29-1 to TRBJ1-4; the D gene is possibly TRBD1 (5 bases). V gave up 5 bases and J gave up 6 bases, with 28 bases separating them. There are 18 residues in the CDR3. Germline assignment: CDR1 SQVTM and CDR2 ANQGSEA. The CDR3 DNA reads as TGCAGCGTTTGGGGCCTTTCGCGACTCGGGGCGGTGTATGAAAAACTGTTTTTT. Encoded protein: CSVWGLSRLGAVYEKLFF.

The CDR3 sequence: CASSLGRESSTDTQYF. The CDR3 nucleotides read TGTGCCAGCAGCTTAGGACGGGAGAGCAGCACAGATACGCAGTATTTT. This sequence joins TRBV5-4 and TRBJ2-3, with a weak D call TRBD2 (6 bases). The CDR3 extends over 16 amino acids. Per the germline V gene, CDR1 is SGHNT and CDR2 is YYREEE (reference sequence). The V end lost 2 bases, the J end lost 0 bases, and 13 bases lay between the germline ends.

The chain joins TRBV10-1 to TRBJ2-1, with D perhaps TRBD1 or TRBD2 (5 bases each). This CDR3 has 14 residues. Germline V CDR1 and CDR2: WNHNN, SYGVQD (reference sequence). V was cut by 3 bases and J by 8 bases, with 14 bases left in between. CDR3 sequence reads: CASSDTGTGDEQFF. CDR3 DNA: TGCGCCAGCAGTGATACGGGAACAGGCGATGAGCAGTTCTTC.

The rearrangement joins TRBV30 to TRBJ2-1, with D unclear. This CDR3 has 13 residues. With 2 bases removed from V and 9 bases from J, the gap between germline ends came to 14 bases. Germline V gene data show CDR1 as GTSNPN and CDR2 as SVGIG (reference sequence). The CDR3 here is CAWSHTPYGEQFF. The CDR3 DNA follows: TGTGCCTGGAGTCACACACCCTACGGTGAGCAGTTCTTC.

The chain couples TRBV19 to TRBJ1-2, with D perhaps matching TRBD1 (5 bases). Germline V gene data show CDR1 as LNHDA and CDR2 as SQIVND (reference sequence). V was shortened by 1 base and J by 6 bases, with 15 bases between the two germline ends. CDR3 length: 15 residues. CDR3 sequence: CASSIGGLLKDGYTF. In DNA form, the CDR3 reads TGTGCCAGTAGTATAGGGGGACTTTTAAAGGATGGCTACACCTTC.

The chain combines TRBV9 with TRBJ1-2; a weak D match, TRBD1 (6 bases). The V end lost 3 bases, the J end lost 2 bases, and 17 bases lay between the germline ends. This CDR3 comprises 16 residues. Per germline, CDR1 SGDLS and CDR2 YYNGEE. The CDR3 reads CASSASGTRANYGYTF. The CDR3 region has the DNA TGTGCCAGCAGCGCATCCGGGACACGCGCCAACTATGGCTACACCTTC.

The V gene is TRBV7-8, the J gene TRBJ2-5, with D unclear. The V and J ends lost 3 bases and 2 bases respectively, with 13 bases between them. The CDR3 covers 15 residues. CDR1 and CDR2 (germline): SGHVS, FQNEAQ. The CDR3 nucleotides read TGTGCCAGCAGCTTGTACGAGCGTTGGCAAGAGACCCAGTACTTC. Protein: CASSLYERWQETQYF.

This clone occurred many times. This sample includes further DNA sequences coding for the same CDR3. The rearrangement joins TRBV5-6 to TRBJ2-7; 7 positions agree with TRBD2. Germline V gives CDR1 SGHDT, CDR2 YYEEEE. V dropped 6 bases and J dropped 3; count of bases not matched to a gene: 9. The CDR3 spans 14 residues. CDR3 sequence reads: CASIGGGPIYEQYF. DNA of the CDR3: TGTGCCAGCATTGGGGGAGGGCCCATCTACGAGCAGTACTTC.

The genes are TRBV29-1 and TRBJ2-7, with D tentatively TRBD2 (5 bases). The CDR3 consists of 13 residues. CDR1 SQVTM and CDR2 ANQGSEA come from the germline V gene. V was shortened by 4 bases and J by 4 bases, with 14 bases between the two germline ends. The CDR3 sequence is CSVVDETGYEQYF. The CDR3 DNA reads TGCAGCGTTGTGGACGAAACGGGGTACGAGCAGTACTTC.

This sequence joins TRBV19 and TRBJ1-5; 10 bases align to TRBD1. V shed 11 bases and J 3 bases; nucleotides not matched to a gene: 7. This CDR3 spans 14 amino acids. The germline gives CDR1 LNHDA, CDR2 SQIVND (reference sequence). The CDR3 DNA is TGTGCCGTCTCGGGACAGGGGATCAATCAGCCCCAGCATTTT. This codes for CAVSGQGINQPQHF.

The V and J genes are TRBV28 and TRBJ1-2; D is uncertain. CDR3 size: 13 residues. In germline, CDR1 is MDHEN, CDR2 SYDVKM. The ends were cut back, 4 bases at V and 6 bases at J, with 12 bases in the middle. The CDR3 coding sequence is TGTGCCAGCAGTTCGCTCACTCGGGATGGCTACACCTTC. It translates to CASSSLTRDGYTF.

The chain joins TRBV14 to TRBJ2-1, with 12 positions matching TRBD2. From germline, CDR1 is SGHDN and CDR2 FVKESK. CDR3 length equals 18 residues. Trimming cost V 1 base and J 6 bases; bases outside gene matches: 10. For the CDR3, the DNA is TGTGCCAGCAGCCAAGTCGTGACTAGCGGGAGTCCTGGCAATGAGCAGTTCTTC. It translates to CASSQVVTSGSPGNEQFF. The full variable domain, in which reference TRBV14 and TRBJ2-1 provide the parts outside the CDR3, is EAGVTQFPSHSVIEKGQTVTLRCDPISGHDNLYWYRRVMGKEIKFLLHFVKESKQDESGMPNNRFLAERTGGTYSTLKVQPAELEDSGVYFCASSQVVTSGSPGNEQFFGPGTRLTVL.

V usage is TRBV5-1 and J usage is TRBJ2-1; 7 nucleotides line up with TRBD1. In germline, CDR1 is SGHRS, CDR2 YFSETQ. The CDR3 sequence is 14 residues long. Trimming took 4 bases from V and 5 from J; bases not matched to a gene: 6. CDR3 amino acids: CASSKQGLNNEQFF. In DNA, the CDR3 is TGCGCCAGCAGCAAACAGGGGCTGAACAATGAGCAGTTCTTC.

J is TRBJ2-7 and V is TRBV9; no reliable D call. Germline-derived CDR1 and CDR2 are SGDLS and YYNGEE. The V gene lost 2 bases and the J gene lost 0 bases, with 9 bases spanning the gap. This CDR3 is 14 amino acids long. The CDR3 reads CASSVASDSYEQYF. The CDR3 DNA reads as TGTGCCAGCAGCGTTGCCAGCGACTCCTACGAGCAGTACTTC.

The chain joins TRBV5-5 to TRBJ2-7; D gene uncertain. Germline CDR1 and CDR2: SGHKS and YYEKEE (reference sequence). CDR3 length: 14 residues. Trimming left V 2 bases short and J 1 base short, with 10 bases between. The CDR3 DNA is TGTGCCAGCAGCTTTAGGGATCCTTCCTACGAGCAGTACTTC. It is translated as CASSFRDPSYEQYF.